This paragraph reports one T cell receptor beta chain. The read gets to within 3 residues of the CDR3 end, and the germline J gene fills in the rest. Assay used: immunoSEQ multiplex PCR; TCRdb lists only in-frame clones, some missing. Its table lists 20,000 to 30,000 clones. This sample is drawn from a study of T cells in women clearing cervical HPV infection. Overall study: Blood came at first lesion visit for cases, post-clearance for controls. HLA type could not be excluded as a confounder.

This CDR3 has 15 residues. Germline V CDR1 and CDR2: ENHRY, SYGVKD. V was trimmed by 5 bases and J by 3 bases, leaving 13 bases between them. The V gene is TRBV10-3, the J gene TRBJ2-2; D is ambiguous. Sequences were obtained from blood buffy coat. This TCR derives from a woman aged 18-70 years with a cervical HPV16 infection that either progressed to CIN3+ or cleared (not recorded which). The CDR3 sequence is CAISPDFSYTGELFF. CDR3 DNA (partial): TGTGCCATCAGTCCAGACTTCTCTTACACCGGGGAG.